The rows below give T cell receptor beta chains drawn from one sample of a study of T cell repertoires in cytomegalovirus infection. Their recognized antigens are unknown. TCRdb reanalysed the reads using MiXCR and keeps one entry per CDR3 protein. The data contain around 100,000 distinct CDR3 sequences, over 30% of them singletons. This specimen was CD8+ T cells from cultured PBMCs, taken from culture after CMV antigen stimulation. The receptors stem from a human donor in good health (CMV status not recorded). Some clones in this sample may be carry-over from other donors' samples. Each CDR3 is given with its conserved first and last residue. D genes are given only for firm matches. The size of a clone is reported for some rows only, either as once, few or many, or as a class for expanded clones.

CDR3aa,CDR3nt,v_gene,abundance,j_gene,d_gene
CASSLARTGGDGYTF,TGTGCCAGCAGCTTAGCGCGGACAGGGGGCGATGGCTACACCTTC,TRBV7-6,.,TRBJ1-2,TRBD1
CASSLESRGTNEKLFF,TGTGCCAGCAGCTTAGAATCACGGGGAACTAATGAAAAACTGTTTTTT,TRBV7-2,many,TRBJ1-4,.
CATSSSNQPQHF,TGTGCCACCTCCTCCAGCAATCAGCCCCAGCATTTT,TRBV28,many,TRBJ1-5,.
CASSEDSGEGLSNQPQHF,TGTGCCAGCAGTGAAGATTCGGGGGAGGGGCTTAGCAATCAGCCCCAGCATTTT,TRBV6-1,.,TRBJ1-5,.
CASSGTAGGFDEQFF,TGTGCCAGCAGTGGAACAGCGGGGGGGTTCGATGAGCAGTTCTTC,TRBV6-1,many,TRBJ2-1,TRBD2
CASSPQGWDAAGYTF,TGTGCCAGCAGCCCGCAGGGTTGGGATGCGGCTGGCTACACCTTC,TRBV7-2,many,TRBJ1-2,.
CASSPSELSGAQYF,TGTGCCAGCAGCCCTAGCGAGCTTTCCGGGGCCCAGTACTTC,TRBV7-9,.,TRBJ2-5,.
CASSFPGQGFDEQYF,TGTGCCAGCAGCTTCCCGGGACAGGGATTCGACGAGCAGTACTTC,TRBV7-9,.,TRBJ2-7,TRBD1
CASSLAGELFF,TGTGCCAGCAGTTTAGCCGGGGAGCTGTTTTTT,TRBV27,few,TRBJ2-2,.
CASSFRGNSNQPQHF,TGTGCCAGCAGTTTTAGGGGGAATAGCAATCAGCCCCAGCATTTT,TRBV12-3/TRBV12-4,.,TRBJ1-5,.